The rows below give T cell receptor beta chains drawn from one sample of a study of cytomegalovirus exposure and HLA in healthy donors. Assay used: immunoSEQ multiplex PCR; TCRdb lists only in-frame clones, some missing. The repertoire has 110,000 to 150,000 clones, about 76% of them found once; the top ten carry nearly 4%. Material: PBMCs. The receptor source for this set is a male donor in good health and CMV-seronegative. Both conserved end residues are part of each CDR3. The D gene is left open where the match is weak. Clone size is stated in some rows and not others, as once, few, many or a class when expanded.

d_gene: .; abundance: .; j_gene: TRBJ2-1; v_gene: TRBV7-3; CDR3nt: TGTGCCAGCAGCTTAACAGTGGTAGCATACAATGAGCAGTTCTTC; CDR3aa: CASSLTVVAYNEQFF
d_gene: .; abundance: .; j_gene: TRBJ2-7; v_gene: TRBV7-9; CDR3nt: TGTGCCAGCAGCTTAGATCGACTCGGAGAATTATACGAGCAGTACTTC; CDR3aa: CASSLDRLGELYEQYF
d_gene: .; abundance: few; j_gene: TRBJ1-2; v_gene: TRBV2; CDR3nt: TGTGCCAGCAGTGAAGGTCGGGGGGCTGGTGGCTACACCTTC; CDR3aa: CASSEGRGAGGYTF
d_gene: TRBD1; abundance: .; j_gene: TRBJ2-3; v_gene: TRBV10-3; CDR3nt: TGTGCCATCAGTAAGACAGGGGGTACAGATACGCAGTATTTT; CDR3aa: CAISKTGGTDTQYF
d_gene: TRBD2; abundance: .; j_gene: TRBJ2-7; v_gene: TRBV5-8; CDR3nt: TGTGCCAGCAGCCCACCGGGACTAGCGGACTACGAGCAGTACTTC; CDR3aa: CASSPPGLADYEQYF
d_gene: .; abundance: .; j_gene: TRBJ2-7; v_gene: TRBV19; CDR3nt: TGTGCCAGTAGTATAGGCAGGAGCGGCCACGAGCAGTACTTC; CDR3aa: CASSIGRSGHEQYF
d_gene: .; abundance: .; j_gene: TRBJ1-1; v_gene: TRBV6-5; CDR3nt: TGTGCCAGCAGTTACGGGGGGGGCGGTGAAGCTTTCTTT; CDR3aa: CASSYGGGGEAFF
d_gene: TRBD1; abundance: .; j_gene: TRBJ1-1; v_gene: TRBV6-6; CDR3nt: TGTGCCAGCAGGGCAGGGGGCCAAGCTGAAGCTTTCTTT; CDR3aa: CASRAGGQAEAFF
d_gene: TRBD2; abundance: .; j_gene: TRBJ2-3; v_gene: TRBV19; CDR3nt: TGTGCCAGTAGTAGGCAAGCGGGGCTCGATACGCAGTATTTT; CDR3aa: CASSRQAGLDTQYF
d_gene: TRBD1; abundance: .; j_gene: TRBJ2-5; v_gene: TRBV4-2; CDR3nt: TGTGCCAGCAGCCCCTATTTGGGACAGGGTGCGGAGACCCAGTACTTC; CDR3aa: CASSPYLGQGAETQYF
d_gene: .; abundance: .; j_gene: TRBJ2-5; v_gene: TRBV7-3; CDR3nt: TGTGCCAGCGGAGTCGGGGTCCGTGAGACCCAGTACTTC; CDR3aa: CASGVGVRETQYF
d_gene: .; abundance: .; j_gene: TRBJ2-3; v_gene: TRBV5-5; CDR3nt: TGTGCCAGCAGCTTTTCACCCGGTAGCACAGATACGCAGTATTTT; CDR3aa: CASSFSPGSTDTQYF
d_gene: .; abundance: .; j_gene: TRBJ2-3; v_gene: TRBV4-3; CDR3nt: TGCGCCAGCAGCCAGAACCCCCGGGATACGCAGTATTTT; CDR3aa: CASSQNPRDTQYF
d_gene: .; abundance: .; j_gene: TRBJ2-7; v_gene: TRBV19; CDR3nt: TGTGCCAGTAGTATAGCCCACCCGACTGGGGGCGGCACCTACGAGCAGTACTTC; CDR3aa: CASSIAHPTGGGTYEQYF
d_gene: TRBD2; abundance: few; j_gene: TRBJ2-7; v_gene: TRBV6-1; CDR3nt: TGTGCCAGCAGTGAAGCAATGGGGACTAGCGGGAGTTGGGAGCAGTACTTC; CDR3aa: CASSEAMGTSGSWEQYF
d_gene: .; abundance: .; j_gene: TRBJ2-1; v_gene: TRBV15; CDR3nt: TGTGCCACCAGCAGAAAAGCACGTCATCCCTACAATGAGCAGTTCTTC; CDR3aa: CATSRKARHPYNEQFF
d_gene: TRBD1; abundance: .; j_gene: TRBJ1-2; v_gene: TRBV6-6; CDR3nt: TGTGCCAGCAGACCCACAGGGGCCCAGGCTAACTATGGCTACACCTTC; CDR3aa: CASRPTGAQANYGYTF
d_gene: TRBD1; abundance: .; j_gene: TRBJ2-7; v_gene: TRBV30; CDR3nt: TGTGCCTGGATGGGGGGGACAGGGATAAATGAGCAGTACTTC; CDR3aa: CAWMGGTGINEQYF
d_gene: TRBD2; abundance: .; j_gene: TRBJ2-1; v_gene: TRBV9; CDR3nt: TGTGCCAGCAGCGGGGCCCGGAGCGGGGGGGCGTCCTACAATGGGCAGTTCTTC; CDR3aa: CASSGARSGGASYNGQFF
d_gene: TRBD1; abundance: .; j_gene: TRBJ2-5; v_gene: TRBV19; CDR3nt: TGTGCCAGTAGCCAGACAGGGAGAGAGACCCAGTACTTC; CDR3aa: CASSQTGRETQYF
d_gene: .; abundance: .; j_gene: TRBJ1-4; v_gene: TRBV7-6; CDR3nt: TGTGCCAGCAGCCCACGGGCGGAGGGCGGGAAGGCAACTAATGAAAAACTGTTTTTT; CDR3aa: CASSPRAEGGKATNEKLFF
d_gene: .; abundance: .; j_gene: TRBJ2-7; v_gene: TRBV4-2; CDR3nt: TGTGCCAGCAGCCAAGTTTCGGGATCCGAGCAGTACTTC; CDR3aa: CASSQVSGSEQYF
d_gene: TRBD1; abundance: .; j_gene: TRBJ2-7; v_gene: TRBV9; CDR3nt: TGTGCCAGCACCCCAGGACAGGACCACCCCTACGAGCAGTACTTC; CDR3aa: CASTPGQDHPYEQYF
d_gene: TRBD2; abundance: .; j_gene: TRBJ2-1; v_gene: TRBV6-5; CDR3nt: TGTGCCAGCAGAAGGACTAGCGGGCCCTACAATGAGCAGTTCTTC; CDR3aa: CASRRTSGPYNEQFF
d_gene: .; abundance: .; j_gene: TRBJ1-3; v_gene: TRBV7-6; CDR3nt: TGTGCCAGCAGTCCTAGTCTGGGAAACACCATATATTTT; CDR3aa: CASSPSLGNTIYF
d_gene: .; abundance: .; j_gene: TRBJ2-2; v_gene: TRBV5-1; CDR3nt: TGCGCCAGCAGCTTGGCAGAAATCACCGGGGAGCTGTTTTTT; CDR3aa: CASSLAEITGELFF
d_gene: .; abundance: few; j_gene: TRBJ1-5; v_gene: TRBV19; CDR3nt: TGTGCCAGTGGTTCCGAGTACAGGGACAATCAGCCCCAGCATTTT; CDR3aa: CASGSEYRDNQPQHF
d_gene: .; abundance: .; j_gene: TRBJ2-3; v_gene: TRBV6-5; CDR3nt: TGTGCCAGCAGGCGTTCCGGGGGGCGCCCAGATACGCAGTATTTT; CDR3aa: CASRRSGGRPDTQYF
d_gene: .; abundance: .; j_gene: TRBJ1-1; v_gene: TRBV5-6; CDR3nt: TGTGCCAGCAGCTTGGCAGCCGGGGTTATGGCTTTCTTT; CDR3aa: CASSLAAGVMAFF
d_gene: TRBD1; abundance: .; j_gene: TRBJ1-1; v_gene: TRBV4-1; CDR3nt: TGCGCCAGCAGCACAAAGGGGAGGACAGGGATTACTGAAGCTTTCTTT; CDR3aa: CASSTKGRTGITEAFF
d_gene: TRBD1; abundance: .; j_gene: TRBJ1-5; v_gene: TRBV27; CDR3nt: TGTGCCAGCAGTCAGGGGGGCTCAGTTCAGCCCCAGCATTTT; CDR3aa: CASSQGGSVQPQHF
d_gene: TRBD2; abundance: .; j_gene: TRBJ2-1; v_gene: TRBV7-2; CDR3nt: TGTGCCAGCAGTCCAAGCGGGGGGGACTACAATGAGCAGTTCTTC; CDR3aa: CASSPSGGDYNEQFF